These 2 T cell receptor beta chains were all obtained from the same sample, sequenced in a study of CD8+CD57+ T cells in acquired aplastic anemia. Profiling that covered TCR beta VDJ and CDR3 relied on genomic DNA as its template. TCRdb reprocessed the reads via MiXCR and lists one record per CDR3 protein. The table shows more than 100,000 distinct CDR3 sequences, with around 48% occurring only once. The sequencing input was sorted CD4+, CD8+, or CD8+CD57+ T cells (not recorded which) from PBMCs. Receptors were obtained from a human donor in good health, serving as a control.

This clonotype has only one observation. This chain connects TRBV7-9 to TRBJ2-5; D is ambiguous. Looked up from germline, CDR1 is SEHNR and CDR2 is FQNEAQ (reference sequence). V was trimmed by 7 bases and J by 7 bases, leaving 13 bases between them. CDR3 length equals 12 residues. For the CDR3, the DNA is TGTGCCAGCAACTCAGGATGGGGGACCCAGTACTTC. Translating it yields CASNSGWGTQYF.

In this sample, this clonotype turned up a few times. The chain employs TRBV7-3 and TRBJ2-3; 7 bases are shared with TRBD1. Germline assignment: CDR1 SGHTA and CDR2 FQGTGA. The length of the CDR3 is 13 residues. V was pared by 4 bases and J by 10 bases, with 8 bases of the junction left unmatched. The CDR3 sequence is CASSSNRGDAQYF. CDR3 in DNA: TGTGCCAGCAGCTCAAACAGGGGCGATGCGCAGTATTTT.